This T cell receptor beta chain derives from a study of cytomegalovirus exposure and HLA in healthy donors (dated by TCRdb to 2016 to 2017). Regarding the research as a whole: In an earlier analysis of under 750 of the donors, about 270 Gb of sequence data and 120 million or so unique TCR beta sequences from about 179 million T cells were reported. Rather than drawing on any new phenotypic data, the later analysis identified candidate immune exposures from TCR beta sequences and the way those sequences occurred across donors. An early release covering roughly 580 HLA-typed donors comprised about 320 gigabases of sequencing data and roughly 86 million unique TCR sequences. All discovery cohort repertoires had been generated using a single sequencing platform. Among 398 genotyped donors of the cohort, an average of around 240,000 unique TCR beta nucleotide sequences were sequenced per donor, 15% to 20% of them non-productive. The study combined high-throughput TCR immunosequencing, statistical association of individual TCRs with disease status, and machine learning to predict cytomegalovirus infection status. Donor age, sex, ethnicity and CMV serostatus were collected together with the repertoire data. In addition to the first cohort of 666 subjects, a separate validation cohort of 120 different subjects was used. To decide whether each TCR beta V gene segment behaved as functional or pseudogenic, an earlier analysis of 587 of the donors relied on high-throughput TCR beta sequencing. Genome-wide SNP genotypes for about 55% of the roughly 670 donors were used in a later genetic analysis, which treated that subset as a discovery cohort. About five DR-DQ haplotypes were handled as single units for association and clustering, since linkage in the cohort was strong. HLA typing included class I and class II loci at four-digit resolution. Of the approximately 400 genotyped donors, 81% were placed in the genetic ancestry cluster associated with self-reported Caucasian donors. The number of typed donors differed by locus: about 620-640 for A, B, C, DRB1 and DQB1; roughly 510 for DQA1; over 600 for DPA1; and some 430 for DPB1. The study aimed to test whether signatures of past pathogen exposure could be identified by cataloging public T cell receptors. Using immunosequencing, the study profiled T cell repertoires from around 680 subjects and related those repertoires to cytomegalovirus serostatus. A later analysis re-analyzed previously published TCR beta repertoires from approximately 700 donors and added high-resolution HLA genotyping to study TCR occurrence patterns. What the authors observed across the whole study: According to the authors, the approach could potentially be generalized to other disease states and immunological phenotypes. In a later analysis, HLA-associated TCR beta chains were found to be more clonally expanded and to have lower generation probabilities than equally common non-associated chains. An earlier analysis of around 600 of the donors showed that most TCR beta V segments appeared in productive rearrangements either about 87% or about 30% of the time, which broadly matched IMGT annotations. The cohort was sequenced for TCR beta chains only, and without alpha or paired-chain data the features that could be detected were limited. While some public TCRs were present in many individuals, most TCR sequences turned up only very rarely across donors. CMV serostatus was the only immune exposure information available for the cohort. The sequencing pipeline was judged likely to have produced a cluster of highly shared sequence variants as a technical artifact. Linkage disequilibrium might explain the correlated functional status among segregating V segments, but an unknown experimental factor could not be ruled out. Because counts were too low, under 20 rarely observed V segments, including chromosome 9 orphons, were left out of the earlier analysis of roughly 600 of the donors. A later analysis associated 16,951 TCR beta sequences with specific HLA alleles at a false discovery rate of 0.05. V-gene and J-gene trimming of TCR beta chains was associated with a missense DCLRE1C variant in a later genetic analysis, and the association was replicated in an independent cohort. Compared with the approximately 600-donor mean, donors in an Asian-associated ancestry cluster had fewer N-insertions in productive TCRs, according to a later genetic analysis. Because HLA typing was unavailable for some donors at each locus, only the typed subset was used in association tests. Assigning TCR associations to individual alleles was difficult when HLA alleles, especially DR and DQ, strongly co-occurred. Some IMGT-functional V segments, including TRBV6-2 and TRBV6-3, could not be distinguished by the 87-base-pair reads and were therefore excluded. A few of the identified cytomegalovirus-associated TCR beta chains were confirmed in vitro to be specific for cytomegalovirus antigens. In a later analysis, several top co-occurrence clusters were reported to appear linked to parvovirus B19, influenza, CMV and Epstein-Barr virus. The study gave a list of about 170 TCR beta chains associated with cytomegalovirus. A later analysis found that TCR association rates varied across HLA loci, with DRB1 alleles showing the most associated TCRs and HLA-C alleles the fewest. A further reported finding was that TCR beta sequences accurately predicted the HLA-A and HLA-B alleles for most subjects in the first cohort. The classifier was reported to diagnose cytomegalovirus status with high specificity and sensitivity in both the original cohort and the validation cohort. Sequencing depth was assumed to be roughly uniform across donors in the presence/absence analyses, though that assumption may not hold. In a later analysis, most CMV-associated TCR beta chains were found to appear HLA-restricted, with HLA associations seemingly driven largely by CMV exposure.

Notes on this clone: Its antigen is currently not known. The record has no base qualities; no much larger clone is one base away.

Library prep was done by the immunoSEQ multiplex PCR assay. The multiplex PCR relied on a mix of 60 forward primers for TCR Vbeta segments and 13 reverse primers for TCR Jbeta segments. The CDR3 region of rearranged TCR beta genes was amplified from genomic DNA by a multiplex PCR assay. The amplified TCR beta libraries were sequenced on the Illumina HiSeq System as 87-base-pair reads. The authors' pipeline ran thus. A later analysis tallied around 82 million unique TCR beta chains across the 600 to 700 repertoires, and 10 million to 11 million of those chains were shared by two or more donors. A nearest-neighbor algorithm error-corrected the raw reads and collapsed the reads into unique sequences, merging closely related sequences to remove PCR and sequencing errors. To assign V, D and J gene segments, CDR3 sequences were aligned to IMGT reference sequences. For a sequence to be retained, at least a six-nucleotide match to both a V gene segment and a J gene segment was required. Rearrangements were called productive when the CDR3 lacked stop codons and stayed in frame with V and J; all others were non-productive. CDR3 was defined according to IMGT convention as the region running from the second conserved V-encoded cysteine to the conserved J-encoded phenylalanine. In an earlier analysis of just under 600 of the donors, sequences lacking an unambiguous match to a single V gene segment were excluded. An earlier analysis of just under 600 of the donors called V segments functional above 56.7% productive rearrangements and segregating when the between-donor standard deviation exceeded 5%. A statistical classification framework was built for diagnosing cytomegalovirus status from the catalog of TCR beta chain sequences. In a later analysis, V and J genes were assigned by comparing TCR nucleotide sequences against IMGT/GENE-DB human TR gene sequences. A later analysis assigned CDR3 sequences and most-parsimonious VDJ recombination scenarios with the TCRdist pipeline. In a later analysis, every TCR beta chain was defined by the combination of its CDR3 amino acid sequence and its V-gene family, and reads without a unique V-gene family were dropped. As a way to deal with suspected cross-contamination and a sequencing artifact, a later analysis dropped 450 to 600 nucleotide sequences that were highly shared and had low generation probability. In a later analysis, a clonal expansion index for each public chain was calculated from normalized within-repertoire ranks of inferred template counts. Generation probabilities in a later analysis came from a VDJ recombination model fitted to out-of-frame rearrangements, and those results were checked against IGoR. Hypergeometric tests were used in a later analysis to score TCR-TCR, TCR-HLA and TCR-CMV co-occurrence, with a repertoire-size bias correction applied to the TCR pairs. To estimate false discovery rates, a later analysis permuted the HLA or CMV assignments 20 times. A later analysis grouped co-occurring TCRs with DBSCAN, adding TCRdist sequence similarity when clustering within HLA-allele-positive subsets. For co-occurrence clustering, repertoires with fewer than 30,000 or more than 120,000 public chains were excluded, along with four or five repertoires with anomalous nucleotide sharing. The clones in this table, taken by TCRdb from immuneACCESS, are in-frame only. Not every clone is retained; where verified, under half of the shortfall comes from an unresolved V gene, and the cause of the rest is unknown. Clonal size and the V and J genes are those of that table, whereas D and trimming came from the DNA. The sample yields about 83,000 clones; less than 85% were counted once. 3.5% to 5% of the sample is in the top ten clones.

V gives up 2 bases and J gives up 6 bases, and the segment between their germline ends measures 10 bases. The CDR3 measures 14 amino acids from cysteine to phenylalanine. Only the CDR3 DNA stays, 42 bases, in frame from base 1. The germline V gene encodes CDR1 KGHSH and CDR2 LQKENI. The cohort comprised around 690 healthy bone marrow donors. Cohort members were all nominally healthy when sampled, although unrecorded immune exposures were likely present. The donor was CMV seronegative and belonged to the group of 352 seronegative cohort members. A peripheral blood sample was provided by each donor, and peripheral blood mononuclear cells were used for TCR beta sequencing. Genomic DNA extraction from the blood cell samples was performed with the Qiagen DNeasy Blood Extraction Kit.

The sequencing input was PBMCs. The TCR was taken from a man between 60 and 70 years old in good health and CMV-seronegative. The chain is encoded by TRBV18 joined to TRBJ2-2, and possibly TRBD2, on 6 matching bases. For the CDR3, the sequence is CASSPSGGPGELFF. The sequence in DNA is TGTGCCAGCTCACCATCCGGGGGACCCGGGGAGCTGTTTTTT.